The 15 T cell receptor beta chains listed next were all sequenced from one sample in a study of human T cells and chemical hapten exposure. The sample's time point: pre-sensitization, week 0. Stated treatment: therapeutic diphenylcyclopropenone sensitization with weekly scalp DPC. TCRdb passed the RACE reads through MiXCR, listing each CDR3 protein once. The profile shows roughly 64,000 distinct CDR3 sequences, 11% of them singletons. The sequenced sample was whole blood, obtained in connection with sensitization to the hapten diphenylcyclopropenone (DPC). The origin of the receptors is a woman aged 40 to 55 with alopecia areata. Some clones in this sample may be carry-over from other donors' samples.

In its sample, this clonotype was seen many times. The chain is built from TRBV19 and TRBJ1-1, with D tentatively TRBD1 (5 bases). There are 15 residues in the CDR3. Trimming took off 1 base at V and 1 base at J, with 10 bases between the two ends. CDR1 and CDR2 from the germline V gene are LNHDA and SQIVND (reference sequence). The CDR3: CASSIAGQGNTEAFF. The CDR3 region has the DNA TGTGCCAGTAGTATAGCGGGGCAGGGGAACACTGAAGCTTTCTTT.

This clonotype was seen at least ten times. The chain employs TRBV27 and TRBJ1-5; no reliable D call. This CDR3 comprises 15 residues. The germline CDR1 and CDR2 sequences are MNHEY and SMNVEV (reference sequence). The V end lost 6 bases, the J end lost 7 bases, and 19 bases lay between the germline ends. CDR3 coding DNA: TGTGCCAGCAGCCCACAAAAGGGAGGGTGGCAGCCCCAGCATTTT. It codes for CASSPQKGGWQPQHF.

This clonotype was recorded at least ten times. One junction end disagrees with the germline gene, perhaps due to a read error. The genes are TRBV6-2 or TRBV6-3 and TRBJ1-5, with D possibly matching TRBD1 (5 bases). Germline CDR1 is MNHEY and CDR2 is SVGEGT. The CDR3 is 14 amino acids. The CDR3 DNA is TGTGCCAGCAGTTACTCGGGACGCAACCAGCCCCAGCATTTT. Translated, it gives CASSYSGRNQPQHF.

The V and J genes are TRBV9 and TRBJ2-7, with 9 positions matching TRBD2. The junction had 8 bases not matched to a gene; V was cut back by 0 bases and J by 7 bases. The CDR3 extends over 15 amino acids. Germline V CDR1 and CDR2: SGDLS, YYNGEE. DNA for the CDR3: TGTGCCAGCAGCGTAGAATCTAGCGGGAAGGGGGAGCAGTACTTC. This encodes CASSVESSGKGEQYF. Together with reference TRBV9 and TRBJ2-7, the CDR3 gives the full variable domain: DSGVTQTPKHLITATGQRVTLRCSPRSGDLSVYWYQQSLDQGLQFLIQYYNGEERAKGNILERFSAQQFPDLHSELNLSSLELGDSALYFCASSVESSGKGEQYFGPGTRLTVT.

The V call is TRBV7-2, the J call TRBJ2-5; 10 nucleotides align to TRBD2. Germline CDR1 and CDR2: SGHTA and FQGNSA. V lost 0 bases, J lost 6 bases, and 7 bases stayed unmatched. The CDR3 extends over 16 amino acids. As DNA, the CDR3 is TGTGCCAGCAGCTTAGCGCAGCGGGGGGGCGGACAGACCCAGTACTTC. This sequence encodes CASSLAQRGGGQTQYF.

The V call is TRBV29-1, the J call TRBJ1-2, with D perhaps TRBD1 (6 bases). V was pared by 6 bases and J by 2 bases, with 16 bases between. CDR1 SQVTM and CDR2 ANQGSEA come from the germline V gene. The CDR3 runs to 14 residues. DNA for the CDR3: TGCAGCGTCGACGCCTCCGGGACAAACTATGGCTACACCTTC. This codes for CSVDASGTNYGYTF.

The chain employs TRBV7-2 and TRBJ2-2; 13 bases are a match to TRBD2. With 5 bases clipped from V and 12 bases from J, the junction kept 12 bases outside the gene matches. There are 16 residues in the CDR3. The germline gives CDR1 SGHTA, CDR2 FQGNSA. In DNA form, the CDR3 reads TGTGCCAGCAGCCTGGGACTAGCGGGGAATGATGGAAAGCTGTTTTTT. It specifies CASSLGLAGNDGKLFF.

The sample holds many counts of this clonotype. This CDR3 is CASSVVNTGELFF. The CDR3 region has the DNA TGTGCCAGCAGCGTAGTAAATACCGGGGAGCTGTTTTTT. The chain links TRBV11-2 to TRBJ2-2; D uncertain. The germline CDR1 and CDR2 sequences are SGHAT and FQNNGV. This CDR3 comprises 13 residues. V was pared by 5 bases and J by 5 bases, with 9 bases between.

Written as DNA, the CDR3 is TGTGCCAGCAGTTACTCGATACAGGACTCAGGTGGGACCGGGGAGCTGTTTTTT. It encodes CASSYSIQDSGGTGELFF. The rearrangement joins TRBV6-5 to TRBJ2-2, with D perhaps being TRBD1 or TRBD2 (5 bases each). This CDR3 contains 18 residues. V was pared by 0 bases and J by 5 bases, with 19 bases between. From germline, CDR1 is MNHEY and CDR2 SVGAGI.

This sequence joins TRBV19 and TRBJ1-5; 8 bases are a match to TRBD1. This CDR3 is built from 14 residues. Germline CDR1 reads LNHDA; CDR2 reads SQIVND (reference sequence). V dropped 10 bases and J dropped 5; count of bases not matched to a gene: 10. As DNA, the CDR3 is TGTGCCACCCAAACAGGGGGTTCATATCAGCCCCAGCATTTT. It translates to CATQTGGSYQPQHF.

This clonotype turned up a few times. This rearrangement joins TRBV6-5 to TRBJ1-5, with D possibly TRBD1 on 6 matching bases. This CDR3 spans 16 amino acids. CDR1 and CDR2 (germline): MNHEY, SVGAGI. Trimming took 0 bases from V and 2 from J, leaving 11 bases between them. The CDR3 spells CASSYSARGGNQPQHF. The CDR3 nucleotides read TGTGCCAGCAGTTACTCTGCCAGGGGCGGCAATCAGCCCCAGCATTTT.

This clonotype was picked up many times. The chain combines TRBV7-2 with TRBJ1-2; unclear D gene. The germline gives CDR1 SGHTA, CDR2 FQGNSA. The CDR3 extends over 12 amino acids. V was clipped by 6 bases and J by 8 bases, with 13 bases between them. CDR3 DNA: TGTGCCAGCAGGATGGCCGGGTCCGGCTACACCTTC. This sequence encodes CASRMAGSGYTF. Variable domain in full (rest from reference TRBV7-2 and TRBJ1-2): GAGVSQSPSNKVTEKGKDVELRCDPISGHTALYWYRQSLGQGLEFLIYFQGNSAPDKSGLPSDRFSAERTGGSVSTLTIQRTQQEDSAVYLCASRMAGSGYTFGSGTRLTVV.

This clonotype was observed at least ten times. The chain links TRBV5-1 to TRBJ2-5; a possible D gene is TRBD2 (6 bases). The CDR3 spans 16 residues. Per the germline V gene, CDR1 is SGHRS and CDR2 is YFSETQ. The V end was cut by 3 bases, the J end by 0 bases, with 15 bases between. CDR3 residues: CASSSYGGGYQETQYF. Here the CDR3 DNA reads TGCGCCAGCAGCTCCTATGGTGGGGGGTACCAAGAGACCCAGTACTTC.

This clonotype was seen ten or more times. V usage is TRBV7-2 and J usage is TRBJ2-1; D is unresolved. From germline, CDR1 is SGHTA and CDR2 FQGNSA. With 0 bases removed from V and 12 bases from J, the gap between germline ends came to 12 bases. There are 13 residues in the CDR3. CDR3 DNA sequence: TGTGCCAGCAGCTTAGCCCAGGCCCCAGGGCAGTTCTTC. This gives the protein CASSLAQAPGQFF.

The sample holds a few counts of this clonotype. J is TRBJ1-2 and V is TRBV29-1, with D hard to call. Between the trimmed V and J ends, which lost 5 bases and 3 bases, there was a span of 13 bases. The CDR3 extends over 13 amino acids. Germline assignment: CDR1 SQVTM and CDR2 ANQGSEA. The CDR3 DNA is TGCAGCGTTCGTCCGGACGGGGACTATGGCTACACCTTC. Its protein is CSVRPDGDYGYTF. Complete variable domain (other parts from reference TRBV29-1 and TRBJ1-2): SAVISQKPSRDICQRGTSLTIQCQVDSQVTMMFWYRQQPGQSLTLIATANQGSEATYESGFVIDKFPISRPNLTFSTLTVSNMSPEDSSIYLCSVRPDGDYGYTFGSGTRLTVV.